This T cell receptor beta chain appears in the sequencing data of a study of CD8+ T cells in alopecia areata (dated by TCRdb to between 2017 and 2018). About the investigation overall: The treated patients took part in an open-label pilot trial in which moderate-to-severe alopecia areata was treated with oral tofacitinib at 5 to 10 mg twice daily. immunoSEQ multiplex PCR using 35 Vbeta forward primers and 13 Jbeta reverse primers was used to amplify TCRbeta CDR3 regions. In humans, TCRbeta sequencing was performed on scalp tissue and on sorted CD4+ and CD8+ peripheral blood T cells from healthy controls and from patients with patchy or totalis/universalis alopecia areata. In both human patients and the C3H/HeJ mouse model, the study applied high-throughput TCRbeta sequencing to look at T cell clonal expansion in alopecia areata. Scalp clonality was compared among normal scalp (n=4), patchy alopecia areata scalp (n=8), and alopecia totalis/universalis scalp (n=8). Biopsies were taken from tofacitinib-treated patients at baseline and again at 4 and 24 weeks into treatment, and several of those patients also had a later scalp biopsy. The SALT score, which quantifies the percentage of affected scalp surface area, was used to measure disease severity in treated patients. Tofacitinib was administered for 6 to 18 months, and 6 months of follow-up off drug were then conducted to assess delayed response and recurrence. The RNA source kit depended on sample type: the PAXgene miRNA kit for fixed scalp, the miRNeasy kit for PBMCs, and the RNeasy kit for mouse skin.

What the authors observed across the whole study: Because the treated cohort was small and had just a single nonresponder, larger studies are needed to establish links between baseline CD8+ expansion and response. TCR sequences shared between patients were less clear than in mice, possibly partly because of HLA diversity in the patient population. Scalp clonality and the number of expanded CD8+ clones among the top 100 scalp clones were significantly decreased by tofacitinib. Lesional scalp, especially in alopecia totalis/universalis, showed higher clonality and more expanded CD8+ clones than normal scalp, suggesting antigenic drive. Many expanded lesional clones persisted in scalp and blood during tofacitinib treatment, which may partly explain relapse after stopping treatment. Resident alphabeta T cells in normal human skin are also sequenced, complicating scalp TCR repertoire analysis, unlike mouse skin dominated by gammadelta T cells.

Library preparation employed the immunoSEQ multiplex PCR assay. To provide template for TCR sequencing, every sample had RNA extracted and reverse transcribed into cDNA. SuperScript III was used for first-strand cDNA synthesis, primed with a 2:1 mix of oligo-dT and random hexamers. Amplification bias was assessed with a synthetic immune receptor repertoire, and residual bias was removed computationally. The published analysis was carried out like this. After raw reads were preprocessed to remove errors, the CDR3 was defined following IMGT conventions as running from the conserved cysteine to phenylalanine. Clonality was computed as 1 minus the Shannon entropy, with the entropy normalized by log2 of the number of productive unique TCRs. Scalp TCRbeta sequences were cross-referenced with sorted blood CD4 and CD8 repertoires so that the CD4 or CD8 identity of scalp clones could be inferred. This is the immuneACCESS table as TCRdb keeps it, with only in-frame sequences that have V and J called. A part of the clones is gone; compared with another copy, unresolved V genes explain less than half, and the rest is unexplained. For V, J and clone size, that table is used; D and trimming come from the DNA. This sample comprises 150,000 to 200,000 clones, roughly 70% of them detected only once. The top ten clones comprise 1.3% of the sample.

This clone was detected a few times. No cognate antigen has been identified for it. Base qualities were left out, and no much larger clone turns up one base away. Reading from cysteine to phenylalanine, the CDR3 counts 14 amino acids. The retained sequence is limited to the CDR3, 42 bases, with the frame set at the first base. The germline V gene encodes CDR1 MNHEY and CDR2 SMNVEV (reference sequence). V and J are trimmed by 0 bases and 6 bases, and the gene matches miss 5 bases of the junction. The intended sense of this specimen's treatment or condition label: oral pan-JAK inhibitor, 5-10 mg twice daily. Peripheral blood and lesional scalp punch biopsies were obtained from patients with alopecia areata. PBMCs were isolated by density centrifugation and stained for CD3, CD4 and CD8, and CD4+ and CD8+ T cells were sorted on a FACSAria.

The starting material was CD4+ T cells sorted from blood, obtained at approximately week 50, from a patient treated with tofacitinib. The chain employs TRBV27 and TRBJ2-7; a stretch of 7 junction bases matches TRBD1. The receptor comes from a human donor with alopecia areata. DNA sequence: TGTGCCAGCAGTTTATCGACAGGGTCAGGCGAGCAGTACTTC. Protein translation: CASSLSTGSGEQYF.